What follows is one TCR beta chain and its context. The antigen remains undetermined. The data originate from a study of cytomegalovirus exposure and HLA in healthy donors. CDR1 and CDR2 from the germline V gene are SGDLS and YYNGEE. The CDR3 sequence is 14 residues long. J gave up 6 bases and V 4 bases, and 5 bases lay outside the gene matches. Primers: 60 Vbeta forward and 13 Jbeta reverse. The table came from immunoSEQ multiplex PCR; TCRdb's copy has only in-frame clones and leaves some out. This sample has 100,000 to 150,000 clones, with 72% found just once. Study-wide findings and caveats: Sequencing depth roughly uniform across donors was assumed in presence/absence analyses. Most of the TCR beta V segments (in an earlier analysis) were productive either about 87% or about 30% of the time.

The sample taken for sequencing was PBMCs. The TCR sequence derives from a man in his forties or fifties in good health and CMV-seropositive. The rearrangement uses TRBV9 and TRBJ2-7; 12 bases map to TRBD1. The CDR3 DNA sequence: TGTGCCAGCAGCCCCGGGACAGGGGGCATCGAGCAGTACTTC. Protein product: CASSPGTGGIEQYF.